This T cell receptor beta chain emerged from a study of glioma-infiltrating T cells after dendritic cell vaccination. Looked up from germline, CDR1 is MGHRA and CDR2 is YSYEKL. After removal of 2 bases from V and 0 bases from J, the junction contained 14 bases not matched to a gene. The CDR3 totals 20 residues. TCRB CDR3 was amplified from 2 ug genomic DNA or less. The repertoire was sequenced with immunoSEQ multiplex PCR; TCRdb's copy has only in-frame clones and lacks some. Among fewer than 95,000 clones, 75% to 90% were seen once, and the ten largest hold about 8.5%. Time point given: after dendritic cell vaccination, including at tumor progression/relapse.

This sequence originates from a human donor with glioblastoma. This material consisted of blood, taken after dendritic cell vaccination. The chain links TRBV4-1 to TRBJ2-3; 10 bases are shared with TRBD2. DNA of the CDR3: TGCGCCAGCAGCCAAAAAGGGGGTAGCGGGAGGTTACGGAGCACAGATACGCAGTATTTT. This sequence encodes CASSQKGGSGRLRSTDTQYF.